The 30 T cell receptor beta chains given below trace back to one sample, sequenced in a study of cytotoxic CD8 clonotypes in ibrutinib-treated CLL. Sequencing used immunoSEQ multiplex PCR; TCRdb keeps in-frame clones, though not all of them. The sample consists of some 300,000 clones, roughly 85% of them appearing once. Sample: PBMCs, taken before ibrutinib treatment. The receptors stem from a human donor with chronic lymphocytic leukemia.

The V gene is TRBV5-1, the J gene TRBJ1-1; D unclear. This CDR3 is 15 amino acids long. Trimming took 1 base from V and 4 from J, leaving 14 bases between them. The V gene's germline CDR1 is SGHRS and CDR2 YFSETQ. The CDR3 sequence: CASSLTFRSPTEAFF. In nucleotides, the CDR3 is TGCGCCAGCAGCTTGACCTTTCGGAGTCCCACTGAAGCTTTCTTT.

The V and J genes are TRBV18 and TRBJ1-2; D is perhaps TRBD1 (5 bases). Germline V lookup: CDR1 KGHSH, CDR2 LQKENI. This CDR3 is 15 amino acids long. V gave up 3 bases and J gave up 3 bases, with 14 bases separating them. DNA of the CDR3: TGTGCCAGCTCACCGAGCGCTCCAGGGCACTATGGCTACACCTTC. The encoded protein is CASSPSAPGHYGYTF.

The rearrangement joins TRBV4-1 to TRBJ2-1; D remains unclear. With 2 bases removed from V and 3 bases from J, the gap between germline ends came to 11 bases. CDR3 length: 15 residues. Germline V gene sequence: CDR1 MGHRA, CDR2 YSYEKL. CDR3 in DNA: TGCGCCAGCAGCCAAAGACACCAGAACTACAATGAGCAGTTCTTC. Its translation: CASSQRHQNYNEQFF.

The chain carries TRBV11-2 and TRBJ2-7; D gene unclear. CDR1 and CDR2 from the germline V gene are SGHAT and FQNNGV. V gave up 1 base and J gave up 2 bases, with 6 bases separating them. CDR3 length: 13 amino acids. The CDR3 coding sequence is TGTGCCAGCAGCTTAGCTATTACCTACGAGCAGTACTTC. This encodes CASSLAITYEQYF.

V gene TRBV15 combines with J gene TRBJ2-1; 9 nucleotides line up with TRBD2. CDR1 is LNHNV and CDR2 is YYDKDF in the germline V gene (reference sequence). The V gene end was trimmed by 5 bases and the J gene end by 8 bases; junction bases not matched to a gene: 4. The CDR3 sequence is 13 residues long. This chain's CDR3 is CATSLGTSYEQFF. CDR3 bases: TGTGCCACCAGCCTCGGGACTAGCTATGAGCAGTTCTTC.

This clone was seen more than once but under ten times. The rearrangement joins TRBV30 to TRBJ1-2; TRBD1 matches at 7 bases. The V gene's germline CDR1 is GTSNPN and CDR2 SVGIG (reference sequence). Trimming cost V 3 bases and J 5 bases; bases outside gene matches: 3. The CDR3 totals 12 residues. In DNA form, the CDR3 reads TGTGCCTGGAGCCAGGGGGGGTATGGCTACACCTTC. This codes for CAWSQGGYGYTF.

The chain carries TRBV9 and TRBJ2-7; TRBD2 matches 13 bases. Germline assignment: CDR1 SGDLS and CDR2 YYNGEE. The CDR3 loop spans 15 amino acids. The V segment lost 3 bases and the J segment 4 bases; nucleotides outside the gene matches: 4. The CDR3: CASSAGLAGVYEQYF. DNA of the CDR3: TGTGCCAGCAGCGCCGGACTAGCGGGAGTGTACGAGCAGTACTTC.

This clone was detected only once. This chain joins TRBV11-1 and TRBJ2-3; 13 nucleotides align to TRBD2. The CDR3 is 15 residues long. Germline CDR1 SGHAT, CDR2 FQDESV (reference sequence). Trimming at V came to 4 bases and at J to 5 bases, leaving 3 bases not matched to a gene. The CDR3 sequence: CASSWTSGSEDTQYF. CDR3 nucleotide sequence: TGTGCCAGCAGCTGGACTAGCGGGAGTGAAGATACGCAGTATTTT.

J is TRBJ2-3 and V is TRBV15; D is uncertain. Trimming pared 3 bases from V and 3 bases from J, leaving 22 bases between. The CDR3 covers 18 residues. CDR1 LNHNV and CDR2 YYDKDF come from the germline V gene (reference sequence). CDR3 loop: CATSRAKVGIRLTDTQYF. The DNA for the CDR3 is TGTGCCACCAGCAGGGCTAAGGTGGGGATCCGGTTAACAGATACGCAGTATTTT. The variable domain in full, with the rest retrieved from reference TRBV15 and TRBJ2-3, is DAMVIQNPRYQVTQFGKPVTLSCSQTLNHNVMYWYQQKSSQAPKLLFHYYDKDFNNEADTPDNFQSRRPNTSFCFLDIRSPGLGDTAMYLCATSRAKVGIRLTDTQYFGPGTRLTVL.

The chain is built from TRBV7-8 and TRBJ2-2; 9 positions agree with TRBD1. CDR3 length: 15 amino acids. In germline, CDR1 is SGHVS, CDR2 FQNEAQ. V shed 0 bases and J 5 bases; nucleotides not matched to a gene: 1. The CDR3: CASSLAGTGTGELFF. The CDR3 DNA sequence: TGTGCCAGCAGCTTAGCCGGGACAGGGACCGGGGAGCTGTTTTTT.

The CDR3, as DNA: TGCAGCGGTTCGACTAGCGGGAACACAGATACGCAGTATTTT. It specifies CSGSTSGNTDTQYF. V gene TRBV29-1 combines with J gene TRBJ2-3; 11 bases are a match to TRBD2. Germline V gene sequence: CDR1 SQVTM, CDR2 ANQGSEA. Trimming took 7 bases from V and 2 from J; bases not matched to a gene: 5. CDR3 size: 14 residues.

The chain links TRBV9 to TRBJ2-3, with D uncertain. Germline CDR1 reads SGDLS; CDR2 reads YYNGEE. V was pared by 6 bases and J by 0 bases, with 11 bases between. This CDR3 is 14 amino acids long. The DNA for the CDR3 is TGTGCCAGCACCCCGATGCCCAGCACAGATACGCAGTATTTT. Translating gives CASTPMPSTDTQYF.

The chain combines TRBV18 with TRBJ2-7, with D hard to call. Germline V gene sequence: CDR1 KGHSH, CDR2 LQKENI. Trimming took 0 bases from V and 0 from J, leaving 12 bases between them. This CDR3 is 16 amino acids long. CDR3 region: CASSPPVRSTSYEQYF. The CDR3 coding sequence is TGTGCCAGCTCACCACCCGTCAGATCAACCTCCTACGAGCAGTACTTC.

The chain joins TRBV19 to TRBJ1-2, with TRBD1 matching over 7 bases. Germline CDR1 LNHDA, CDR2 SQIVND (reference sequence). The ends lost 5 bases at V and 0 bases at J; junction bases unmatched: 6. This CDR3 is 15 amino acids long. CDR3 nucleotides: TGTGCCAGTAGTCCTTGGACAGGTCCTAACTATGGCTACACCTTC. Translated: CASSPWTGPNYGYTF.

The rearrangement links TRBV2 to TRBJ2-7, with 12 bases matching TRBD1. J was trimmed by 3 bases and V by 7 bases; bases with no gene match: 7. In germline, CDR1 is SNHLY, CDR2 FYNNEI. The CDR3 length is 15 residues. This CDR3 is CASTAGTGGNYEQYF. CDR3 sequence (DNA): TGTGCCAGCACCGCCGGGACAGGGGGCAACTACGAGCAGTACTTC. The whole variable domain, filled in from reference TRBV2 and TRBJ2-7, reads EPEVTQTPSHQVTQMGQEVILRCVPISNHLYFYWYRQILGQKVEFLVSFYNNEISEKSEIFDDQFSVERPDGSNFTLKIRSTKLEDSAMYFCASTAGTGGNYEQYFGPGTRLTVT.

This rearrangement joins TRBV5-8 to TRBJ2-1; D unclear. Germline CDR1 reads SGHTS; CDR2 reads YDEGEE. This CDR3 is 13 amino acids long. Trimming cost V 4 bases and J 2 bases, with 7 bases left between them. The CDR3 DNA reads TGTGCCAGCAGCCCCCGAGCCTACAATGAGCAGTTCTTC. It yields the protein CASSPRAYNEQFF.

This chain links TRBV27 with TRBJ2-1, with TRBD1 matching over 9 bases. This CDR3 is built from 15 residues. V dropped 6 bases and J dropped 2; count of bases not matched to a gene: 5. Germline V gene lookup returns CDR1 MNHEY and CDR2 SMNVEV (reference sequence). The CDR3 nucleotides read TGTGCCAGCAGCCTTACAGGGGGCACCTACAATGAGCAGTTCTTC. It encodes CASSLTGGTYNEQFF.

This sequence joins TRBV5-1 and TRBJ1-2; 8 bases agree with TRBD1. The germline V gene encodes CDR1 SGHRS and CDR2 YFSETQ. The CDR3 has 14 residues. The trim removed 4 bases at V and 8 bases at J, leaving 10 bases unmatched. The CDR3 loop is CASSPTGQGGGYTF. CDR3 in DNA: TGCGCCAGCAGCCCTACAGGACAGGGAGGGGGCTACACCTTC.

The chain carries TRBV4-3 and TRBJ2-1; TRBD2 matches 7 bases. Germline-derived CDR1 and CDR2 are LGHNA and YSLEER. This CDR3 has 16 amino acids. V shed 3 bases and J 7 bases; nucleotides not matched to a gene: 12. This chain's CDR3 is CASSHREVGFGNEQFF. The CDR3 DNA reads as TGCGCCAGCAGCCATCGGGAGGTGGGGTTTGGGAATGAGCAGTTCTTC.

This clone was counted a few times. This chain uses TRBV15 with TRBJ1-2; a weak D match, TRBD1 (5 bases). Germline CDR1 reads LNHNV; CDR2 reads YYDKDF (reference sequence). The CDR3 covers 14 residues. Trimming cost V 2 bases and J 8 bases, with 15 bases left between them. CDR3 protein: CATSRPSGGGGYTF. The CDR3 DNA is TGTGCCACCAGCAGACCTTCGGGGGGTGGCGGCTACACCTTC. The full variable domain, rest sourced from reference TRBV15 and TRBJ1-2, is DAMVIQNPRYQVTQFGKPVTLSCSQTLNHNVMYWYQQKSSQAPKLLFHYYDKDFNNEADTPDNFQSRRPNTSFCFLDIRSPGLGDTAMYLCATSRPSGGGGYTFGSGTRLTVV.

This chain joins TRBV27 and TRBJ1-2, with TRBD1 matching 9 bases. The CDR3 extends over 14 amino acids. CDR1 and CDR2 from the germline V gene are MNHEY and SMNVEV (reference sequence). The junction had 7 bases not matched to a gene; V was cut back by 6 bases and J by 5 bases. The CDR3 DNA reads as TGTGCCAGCAGCACAGGGGGCCGTCGTTATGGCTACACCTTC. This gives the protein CASSTGGRRYGYTF.

Written as DNA, the CDR3 is TGTGCCTGGAGTATAGCAAGGACAGGGAAGAGCTCCTACGAGCAGTACTTC. Its protein product is CAWSIARTGKSSYEQYF. This chain links TRBV30 with TRBJ2-7; 8 positions agree with TRBD1. The CDR3 extends over 17 amino acids. CDR1 and CDR2 from the germline V gene are GTSNPN and SVGIG (reference sequence). V trimming: 2 bases; J trimming: 0 bases; junction bases outside the gene matches: 12. Full variable domain (missing parts from reference TRBV30 and TRBJ2-7): SQTIHQWPATLVQPVGSPLSLECTVEGTSNPNLYWYRQAAGRGLQLLFYSVGIGQISSEVPQNLSASRPQDRQFILSSKKLLLSDSGFYLCAWSIARTGKSSYEQYFGPGTRLTVT.

The chain employs TRBV10-3 and TRBJ1-1; 9 nucleotides line up with TRBD1. Germline loops: CDR1 ENHRY, CDR2 SYGVKD. V shed 4 bases, J shed 2 bases, and the junction held 8 bases outside the gene matches. The CDR3 totals 16 residues. As DNA, the CDR3 is TGTGCCATCAGTGCCTCCCCACAGGGGGCAAACACTGAAGCTTTCTTT. It encodes CAISASPQGANTEAFF.

The V call is TRBV4-3, the J call TRBJ2-1; the match to TRBD2 covers 7 bases. V lost 1 base, J lost 6 bases, and 18 bases stayed unmatched. There are 19 residues in the CDR3. CDR1 is LGHNA and CDR2 is YSLEER in the germline V gene. The CDR3 region has the DNA TGCGCCAGCAGCCAAGTGGATTCCGGAAAGCGGGGCGGGAGCAATGAGCAGTTCTTC. Translated, it gives CASSQVDSGKRGGSNEQFF.

The chain recombines TRBV29-1 with TRBJ2-5; D tentatively fits TRBD1 or TRBD2 (5 bases each). Germline V gives CDR1 SQVTM, CDR2 ANQGSEA. The V end was cut by 5 bases, the J end by 1 base, with 11 bases between. The CDR3 has 13 amino acids. The CDR3 nucleotides read TGCAGCGTTCCTAGCCAGGGCCAAGAGACCCAGTACTTC. Its protein product is CSVPSQGQETQYF.

As DNA, the CDR3 is TGCGCCAGCAGCGTAGGACAGGTTGGCCCTGCTGCCTACACCTTC. Encoded protein: CASSVGQVGPAAYTF. The chain uses TRBV5-1 and TRBJ1-2, with TRBD1 matching over 7 bases. The CDR3 runs 15 residues. Unmatched junction bases numbered 16, after V lost 4 bases and J lost 10 bases. Germline lookup yields CDR1 SGHRS and CDR2 YFSETQ. The variable domain in full, with the rest retrieved from reference TRBV5-1 and TRBJ1-2, is KAGVTQTPRYLIKTRGQQVTLSCSPISGHRSVSWYQQTPGQGLQFLFEYFSETQRNKGNFPGRFSGRQFSNSRSEMNVSTLELGDSALYLCASSVGQVGPAAYTFGSGTRLTVV.

V is TRBV4-3 and J is TRBJ1-1; D is uncertain. Germline loops: CDR1 LGHNA, CDR2 YSLEER. The CDR3 contains 11 residues. V gave up 3 bases and J gave up 7 bases, with 6 bases separating them. The CDR3 DNA sequence: TGCGCCAGCAGCCATAGGGATGAAGCTTTCTTT. It codes for CASSHRDEAFF.

V usage is TRBV10-3 and J usage is TRBJ1-2; TRBD1 matches 7 bases. Unmatched junction bases numbered 8, after V lost 7 bases and J lost 0 bases. Germline V gives CDR1 ENHRY, CDR2 SYGVKD. This CDR3 contains 15 residues. The CDR3 coding sequence is TGTGCCATCATAGGGACAGTGGGGTCTAACTATGGCTACACCTTC. It yields the protein CAIIGTVGSNYGYTF.

The gene calls are TRBV7-8 and TRBJ2-1; 8 bases match TRBD2. Germline CDR1 SGHVS, CDR2 FQNEAQ. CDR3 length equals 15 residues. V shed 5 bases and J 0 bases; nucleotides not matched to a gene: 3. The CDR3 is CASSRAGDSYNEQFF. In nucleotides, the CDR3 is TGTGCCAGCAGCAGAGCGGGGGACTCCTACAATGAGCAGTTCTTC.

This clone was recorded a few times. V and J are TRBV27 and TRBJ2-1; the match to TRBD2 covers 7 bases. This CDR3 is 17 amino acids long. V shed 2 bases and J 3 bases; nucleotides not matched to a gene: 10. The germline CDR1 and CDR2 sequences are MNHEY and SMNVEV (reference sequence). The CDR3 here is CASSLKSAGVIYNEQFF. The CDR3 region has the DNA TGTGCCAGCAGTTTAAAGTCTGCGGGAGTAATCTACAATGAGCAGTTCTTC.